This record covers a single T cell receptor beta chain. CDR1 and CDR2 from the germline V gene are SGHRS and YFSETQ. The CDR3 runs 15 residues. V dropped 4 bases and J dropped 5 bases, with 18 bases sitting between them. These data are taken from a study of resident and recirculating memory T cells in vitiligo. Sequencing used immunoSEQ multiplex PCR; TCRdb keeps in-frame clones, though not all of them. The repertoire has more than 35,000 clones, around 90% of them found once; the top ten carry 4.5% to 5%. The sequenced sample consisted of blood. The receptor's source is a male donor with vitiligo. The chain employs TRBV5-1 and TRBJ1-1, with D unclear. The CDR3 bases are TGCGCCAGCAGCACAACGGGGAACGGAGCAACTGAAGCTTTCTTT. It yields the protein CASSTTGNGATEAFF.